What follows is one T cell receptor beta chain and its context. These data belong to a study of T cells after yellow fever vaccination. This CDR3 has 13 residues. The germline CDR1 and CDR2 sequences are SEHNR and FQNEAQ (reference sequence). Unmatched junction bases numbered 7, after V lost 11 bases and J lost 2 bases. TCRdb reanalysed the 5' RACE reads using MiXCR and keeps one entry per CDR3 protein. The table records approximately 550,000 distinct CDR3 sequences, approximately 15% of them present only once. The chain joins TRBV7-9 to TRBJ2-3; 7 bases are a match to TRBD2. Sequences were derived from PBMCs, sampled on the day of the yellow fever booster vaccination. This receptor was obtained from a man aged 25 to 40 who received the YFV17D yellow fever vaccine. DNA for the CDR3: TGTGCCGGGGGGGTAGCGGACACAGATACGCAGTATTTT. Its translation: CAGGVADTDTQYF.